Presented here are 10 T cell receptor beta chains from one specimen sequenced in a study of CD4+ T cells in melanoma. The repertoire was sequenced with immunoSEQ multiplex PCR; TCRdb's copy has only in-frame clones and lacks some. In the table there are about 9,900 clones, roughly three quarters of which are singletons. Sequences were obtained from peripheral blood. Receptors were obtained from a human donor with melanoma.

This clone was found a few times. The sample has other DNA sequences that encode this CDR3 too. The CDR3: CASQDRLNTEAFF. CDR3 bases: TGTGCCAGTCAGGACAGATTGAACACTGAAGCTTTCTTT. This rearrangement joins TRBV19 to TRBJ1-1; D is possibly TRBD1 (6 bases). Per germline, CDR1 LNHDA and CDR2 SQIVND (reference sequence). Trimming took off 8 bases at V and 0 bases at J, with 10 bases between the two ends. The CDR3 is 13 residues long.

CDR3 in amino acids: CASSQNPPPANYGYTF. Here the CDR3 DNA reads TGTGCCAGCAGCCAAAACCCCCCGCCAGCTAACTATGGCTACACCTTC. This chain joins TRBV11-2 and TRBJ1-2; D is ambiguous. CDR1 and CDR2 (germline): SGHAT, FQNNGV. V lost 5 bases to trimming and J lost 0 bases, with 16 bases between them. This CDR3 has 16 residues.

In the case of this clone: A read error is likely here: a far larger clone is one base away. V gene TRBV29-1 combines with J gene TRBJ2-1, with 12 bases matching TRBD2. The V gene's germline CDR1 is SQVTM and CDR2 ANQGSEA. The CDR3 runs to 14 residues. The V gene end was trimmed by 3 bases and the J gene end by 7 bases; junction bases not matched to a gene: 4. CDR3 region: CSVEPSGGGNEQFF. In DNA, the CDR3 is TGCAGCGTTGAGCCTAGCGGGGGGGGGAATGAGCAGTTCTTC.

This clone appeared once. At one of its ends the junction is not consistent with the germline gene, which may arise from a read error. This chain connects TRBV7-7 to TRBJ2-1; TRBD2 matches 8 bases. Germline V gene data show CDR1 as SSHAT and CDR2 as FNYEAQ (reference sequence). This CDR3 is 15 amino acids long. The DNA of the CDR3 is TGTGCTAGCAGCTTAGGGCGGGGGGACTACAATGAGCAGTTCTTC. It encodes CASSLGRGDYNEQFF.

The chain has TRBV7-9 and TRBJ1-5; D remains ambiguous. V was cut by 2 bases and J by 6 bases, with 8 bases left in between. This CDR3 region has 13 residues. Germline values: CDR1 SEHNR, CDR2 FQNEAQ (reference sequence). The CDR3 bases are TGTGCCAGCAGCTTAAGTAGTGGTCAGCCCCAGCATTTT. It specifies CASSLSSGQPQHF.

In its sample, this clone is hyperexpanded (1% or more). The V call is TRBV19, the J call TRBJ1-1; D ambiguous. V was trimmed by 5 bases and J by 0 bases, leaving 10 bases between them. This CDR3 is 14 amino acids long. CDR1 LNHDA and CDR2 SQIVND come from the germline V gene (reference sequence). CDR3 amino acids: CASSLPGLNTEAFF. The CDR3 DNA reads as TGTGCCAGTAGTCTCCCCGGGTTGAACACTGAAGCTTTCTTT.

This chain connects TRBV19 to TRBJ1-4; a possible D gene is TRBD1 (5 bases). The germline CDR1 and CDR2 sequences are LNHDA and SQIVND (reference sequence). The CDR3 extends over 15 amino acids. Trimming removed 3 bases at V and 0 bases at J, with 8 bases between. The CDR3 DNA follows: TGTGCCAGTAGTATCTCGACAGCAACTAATGAAAAACTGTTTTTT. Translation: CASSISTATNEKLFF. The full variable domain, in which reference TRBV19 and TRBJ1-4 provide the parts outside the CDR3, is DGGITQSPKYLFRKEGQNVTLSCEQNLNHDAMYWYRQDPGQGLRLIYYSQIVNDFQKGDIAEGYSVSREKKESFPLTVTSAQKNPTAFYLCASSISTATNEKLFFGSGTQLSVL.

This clone came up a few times. This rearrangement joins TRBV4-3 to TRBJ1-2, with a possible D match to TRBD1 (6 bases). Germline V CDR1 and CDR2: LGHNA, YSLEER. This CDR3 is built from 14 residues. Trimming cost V 4 bases and J 7 bases, with 16 bases left between them. CDR3 nucleotides: TGCGCCAGCAGCCGAAGGACAGAGCCTTTTGGCTACACCTTC. It translates to CASSRRTEPFGYTF.

The chain's CDR3 is CASSPYTGANTEAFF. As DNA, the CDR3 is TGTGCCAGCAGCCCATACACAGGGGCGAACACTGAAGCTTTCTTT. V usage is TRBV7-6 and J usage is TRBJ1-1; 7 bases align to TRBD1. This CDR3 spans 15 amino acids. Germline V lookup: CDR1 SGHVS, CDR2 FNYEAQ. V was clipped by 5 bases and J by 1 base; unmatched bases: 7. The full variable domain, with the rest looked up from reference TRBV7-6 and TRBJ1-1, is GAGVSQSPRYKVTKRGQDVALRCDPISGHVSLYWYRQALGQGPEFLTYFNYEAQQDKSGLPNDRFSAERPEGSISTLTIQRTEQRDSAMYRCASSPYTGANTEAFFGQGTRLTVV.

The rearrangement links TRBV5-4 to TRBJ2-2; 8 positions agree with TRBD1. The V gene end was trimmed by 4 bases and the J gene end by 5 bases; junction bases not matched to a gene: 13. This CDR3 contains 17 residues. Germline V gene data show CDR1 as SGHNT and CDR2 as YYREEE (reference sequence). Written as DNA, the CDR3 is TGTGCCAGCAGCCCCTACCGAGAGCGACAGGGGACCGGGGAGCTGTTTTTT. It yields the protein CASSPYRERQGTGELFF.